This T cell receptor beta chain originates from a study of shared clonotypes between healthy human individuals. Sequencing used immunoSEQ multiplex PCR; TCRdb keeps in-frame clones, though not all of them. The table lists millions of clones, approximately 90% of them singletons. To note about this clone: The same CDR3 can be traced to other DNA sequences in this sample.

The ends were cut back, 2 bases at V and 3 bases at J, with 5 bases in the middle. The V gene's germline CDR1 is KGHSH and CDR2 LQKENI. The CDR3 contains 12 residues. The chain combines TRBV18 with TRBJ2-7; D unresolved. The source is a man younger than 35 in good health. The sample was naive CD4+ T cells sorted from blood. As to subset: CD45RA+ positively selected. The CDR3 loop reads CASSPYGYEQYF. The CDR3 DNA follows: TGTGCCAGCTCACCATATGGCTACGAGCAGTACTTC.